A single TCR beta chain is shown here with its context. The antigen is not known. CDR1 and CDR2 (germline): LNHDA, SQIVND (reference sequence). The CDR3 runs 15 residues. Trimming left V 6 bases short and J 0 bases short, with 14 bases between. The beta constant-region primer was an equimolar mix of two oligonucleotides covering TRBC1 and TRBC2. Ligated cDNA was amplified by four rounds of PCR with nested alpha and beta constant-region primers and SP2. TCRdb ran MiXCR on the UMI-ligation and nested PCR reads and lists one entry per CDR3 protein. The table records 150,000 or so distinct CDR3 sequences, approximately 22% of them present only once. The source of the sample is a study of naive and memory T cell subsets. Study results and limitations: Possibly reflecting memory cells re-expressing CD45RA, a few larger clonotypes occurred in naive repertoires, especially CD8.

CD4+ T cell IFNgamma after overnight CMV lysate exposure gave donor CMV status. This TCR derives from a human donor in good health. The J gene is TRBJ1-1, the V gene TRBV19; D not certain. The sequenced sample was naive CD4+ T cells from blood. The CDR3 protein is CASSPPQTVNTEAFF. The DNA for the CDR3 is TGTGCCAGTAGCCCTCCACAGACTGTGAACACTGAAGCTTTCTTT. Full variable domain (remainder filled in from reference TRBV19 and TRBJ1-1): DGGITQSPKYLFRKEGQNVTLSCEQNLNHDAMYWYRQDPGQGLRLIYYSQIVNDFQKGDIAEGYSVSREKKESFPLTVTSAQKNPTAFYLCASSPPQTVNTEAFFGQGTRLTVV.